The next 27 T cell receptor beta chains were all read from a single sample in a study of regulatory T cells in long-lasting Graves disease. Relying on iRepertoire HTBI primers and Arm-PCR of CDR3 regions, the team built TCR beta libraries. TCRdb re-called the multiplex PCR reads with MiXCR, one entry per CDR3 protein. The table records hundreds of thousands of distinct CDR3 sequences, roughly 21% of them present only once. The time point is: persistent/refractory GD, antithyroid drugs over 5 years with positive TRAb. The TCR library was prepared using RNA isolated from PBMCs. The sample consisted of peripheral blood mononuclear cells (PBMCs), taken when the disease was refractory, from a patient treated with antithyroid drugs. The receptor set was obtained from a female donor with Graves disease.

The DNA for the CDR3 is TGCAGTGCTAGTGCTCCTCTAGGTTCACAGGGAAACATTCAGTACTTC. It specifies CSASAPLGSQGNIQYF. This chain links TRBV20-1 with TRBJ2-4; D may be TRBD1 (6 bases). The germline V and J ends were trimmed by 3 bases and 6 bases, with 21 bases remaining between them. Germline values: CDR1 DFQATT, CDR2 SNEGSKA (reference sequence). CDR3 size: 16 residues.

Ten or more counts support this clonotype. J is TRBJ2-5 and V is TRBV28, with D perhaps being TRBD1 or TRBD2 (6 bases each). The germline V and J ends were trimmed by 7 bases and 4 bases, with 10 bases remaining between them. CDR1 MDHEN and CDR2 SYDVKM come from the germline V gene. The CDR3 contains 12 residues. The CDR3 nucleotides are TGTGCCAGCAAGGGGGGCAGAGAGACCCAGTACTTC. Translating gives CASKGGRETQYF.

DNA of the CDR3: TGTGCCAGCACCAACGTCGGGAACACTGAAGCTTTCTTT. Its translation: CASTNVGNTEAFF. The chain couples TRBV5-4 to TRBJ1-1; D unresolved. Trimming removed 6 bases from V and 1 base from J, with 10 bases in between. The length of the CDR3 is 13 residues. Germline CDR1 and CDR2: SGHNT and YYREEE (reference sequence).

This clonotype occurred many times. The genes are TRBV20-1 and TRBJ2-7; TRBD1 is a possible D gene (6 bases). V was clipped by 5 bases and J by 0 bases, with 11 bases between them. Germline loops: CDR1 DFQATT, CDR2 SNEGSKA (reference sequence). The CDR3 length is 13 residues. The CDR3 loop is CSAEDSSSYEQYF. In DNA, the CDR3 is TGCAGTGCTGAGGACAGTAGCTCCTACGAGCAGTACTTC.

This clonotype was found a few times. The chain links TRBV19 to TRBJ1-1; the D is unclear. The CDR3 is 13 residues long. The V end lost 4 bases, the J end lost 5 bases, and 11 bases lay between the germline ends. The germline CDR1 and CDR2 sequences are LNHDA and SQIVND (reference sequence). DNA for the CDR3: TGTGCCAGTAGTACTGCACGTGGAACTGAAGCTTTCTTT. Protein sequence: CASSTARGTEAFF.

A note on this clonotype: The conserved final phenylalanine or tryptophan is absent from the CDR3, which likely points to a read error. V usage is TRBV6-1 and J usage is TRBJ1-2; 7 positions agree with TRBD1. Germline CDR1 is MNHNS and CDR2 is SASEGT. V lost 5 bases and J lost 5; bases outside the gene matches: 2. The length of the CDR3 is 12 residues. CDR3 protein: CASSPQGYGYTL. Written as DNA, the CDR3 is TGTGCCAGCAGTCCACAGGGGTATGGCTACACCCTC.

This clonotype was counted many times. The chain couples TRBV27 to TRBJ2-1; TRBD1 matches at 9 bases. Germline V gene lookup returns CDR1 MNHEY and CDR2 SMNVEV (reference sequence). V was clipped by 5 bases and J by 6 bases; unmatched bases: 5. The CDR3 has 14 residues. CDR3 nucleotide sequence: TGTGCCAGCAGTACCCCGGGACAGGGCAATGAGCAGTTCTTC. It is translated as CASSTPGQGNEQFF.

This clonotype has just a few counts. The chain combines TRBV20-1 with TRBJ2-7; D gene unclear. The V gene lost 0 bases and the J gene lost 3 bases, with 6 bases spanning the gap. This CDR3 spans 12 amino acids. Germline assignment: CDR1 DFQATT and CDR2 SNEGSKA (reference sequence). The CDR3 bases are TGCAGTGCTAGAGACGGTTACTACGAGCAGTACTTC. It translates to CSARDGYYEQYF.

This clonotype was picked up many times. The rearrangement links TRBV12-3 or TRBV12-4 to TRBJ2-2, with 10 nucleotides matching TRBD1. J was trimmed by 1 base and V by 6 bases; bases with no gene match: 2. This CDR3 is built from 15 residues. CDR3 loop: CASSWDRGNTGELFF. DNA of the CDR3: TGTGCCAGCAGCTGGGACAGGGGGAACACCGGGGAGCTGTTTTTT.

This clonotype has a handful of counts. This CDR3 is CASSLFDRANSPLHF. CDR3 nucleotide sequence: TGTGCCAGCAGCCTTTTCGACAGGGCGAATTCACCCCTCCACTTT. The chain has TRBV14 and TRBJ1-6; TRBD1 matches at 7 bases. The length of the CDR3 is 15 residues. The germline V gene encodes CDR1 SGHDN and CDR2 FVKESK. The junction had 7 bases not matched to a gene; V was cut back by 4 bases and J by 7 bases.

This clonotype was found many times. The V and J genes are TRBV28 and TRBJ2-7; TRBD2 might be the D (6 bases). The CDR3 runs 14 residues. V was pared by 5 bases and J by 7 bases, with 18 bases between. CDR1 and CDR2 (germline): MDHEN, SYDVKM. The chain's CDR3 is CASSNHGTSREQYF. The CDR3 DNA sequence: TGTGCCAGCAGTAACCATGGGACTTCCCGTGAGCAGTACTTC.

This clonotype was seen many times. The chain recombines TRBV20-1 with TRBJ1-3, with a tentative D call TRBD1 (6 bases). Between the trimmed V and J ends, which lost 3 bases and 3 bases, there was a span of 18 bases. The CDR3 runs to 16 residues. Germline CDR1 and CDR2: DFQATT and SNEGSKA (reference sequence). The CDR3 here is CSARTDATGLGNTIYF. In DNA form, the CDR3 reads TGCAGTGCTAGGACCGATGCTACAGGGCTTGGAAACACCATATATTTT.

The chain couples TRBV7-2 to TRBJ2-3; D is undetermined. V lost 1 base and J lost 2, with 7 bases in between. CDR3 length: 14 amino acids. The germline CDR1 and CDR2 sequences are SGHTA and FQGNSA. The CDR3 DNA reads TGTGCCAGCAGCTTAGGCCGGATCACAGATACGCAGTATTTT. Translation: CASSLGRITDTQYF.

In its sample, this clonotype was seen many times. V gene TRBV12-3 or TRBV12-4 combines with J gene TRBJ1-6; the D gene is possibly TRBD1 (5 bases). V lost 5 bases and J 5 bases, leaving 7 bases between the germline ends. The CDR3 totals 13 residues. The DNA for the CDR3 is TGTGCCAGCAGTACAGGAAATAATTCACCCCTCCACTTT. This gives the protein CASSTGNNSPLHF.

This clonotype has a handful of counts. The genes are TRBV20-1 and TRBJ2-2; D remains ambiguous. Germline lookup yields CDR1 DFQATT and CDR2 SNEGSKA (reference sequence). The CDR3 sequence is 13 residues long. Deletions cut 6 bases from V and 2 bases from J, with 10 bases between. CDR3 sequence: CSAPSINTGELFF. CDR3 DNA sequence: TGCAGTGCACCCTCAATCAACACCGGGGAGCTGTTTTTT.

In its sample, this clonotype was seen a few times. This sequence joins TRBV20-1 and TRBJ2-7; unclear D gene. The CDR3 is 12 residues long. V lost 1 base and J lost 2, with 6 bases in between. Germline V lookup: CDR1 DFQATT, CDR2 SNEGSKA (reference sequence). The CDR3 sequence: CSARGGPYEQYF. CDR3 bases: TGCAGTGCTAGAGGAGGTCCCTACGAGCAGTACTTC.

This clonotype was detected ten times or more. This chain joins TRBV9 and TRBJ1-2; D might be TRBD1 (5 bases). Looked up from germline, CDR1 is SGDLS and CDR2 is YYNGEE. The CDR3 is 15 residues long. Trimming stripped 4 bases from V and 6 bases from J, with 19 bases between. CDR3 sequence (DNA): TGTGCCAGCAGCTCTTGGACATCGACGAGCAATGGCTACACCTTC. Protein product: CASSSWTSTSNGYTF.

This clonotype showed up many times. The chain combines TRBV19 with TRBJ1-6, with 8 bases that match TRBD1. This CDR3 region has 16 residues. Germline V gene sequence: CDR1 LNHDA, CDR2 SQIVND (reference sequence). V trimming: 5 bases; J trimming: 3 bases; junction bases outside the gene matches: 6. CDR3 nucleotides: TGTGCCAGTAGTTCCGGGACAGGATTCTATAATTCACCCCTCCACTTT. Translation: CASSSGTGFYNSPLHF.

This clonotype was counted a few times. DNA for the CDR3: TGTGCCAGCAGCTTAGGTTTACTGAACACCGGGGAGCTGTTTTTT. Translating gives CASSLGLLNTGELFF. The V and J genes are TRBV7-2 and TRBJ2-2; no reliable D call. The germline CDR1 and CDR2 sequences are SGHTA and FQGNSA. Between the trimmed V and J ends, which lost 1 base and 1 base, there was a span of 7 bases. CDR3 length: 15 amino acids.

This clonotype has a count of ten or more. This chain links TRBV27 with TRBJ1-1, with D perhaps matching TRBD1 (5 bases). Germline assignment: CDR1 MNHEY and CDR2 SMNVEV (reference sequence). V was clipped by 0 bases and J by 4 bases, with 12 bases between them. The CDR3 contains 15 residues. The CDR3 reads CASSLSPGRGTEAFF. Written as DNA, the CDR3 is TGTGCCAGCAGTTTATCCCCAGGGCGGGGCACTGAAGCTTTCTTT.

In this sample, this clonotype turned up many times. This CDR3 reads CSARTGPGPYEQYF. CDR3 nucleotide sequence: TGCAGTGCTAGGACCGGCCCTGGGCCCTACGAGCAGTACTTC. The V call is TRBV20-1, the J call TRBJ2-7; D is unclear. Germline V lookup: CDR1 DFQATT, CDR2 SNEGSKA (reference sequence). Deletions cut 3 bases from V and 2 bases from J, with 14 bases between. The CDR3 is 14 residues long.

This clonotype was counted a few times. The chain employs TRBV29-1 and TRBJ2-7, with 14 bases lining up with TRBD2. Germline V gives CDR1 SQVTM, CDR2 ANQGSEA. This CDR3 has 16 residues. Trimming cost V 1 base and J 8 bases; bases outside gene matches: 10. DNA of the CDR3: TGCAGCGTTGAAGGGACTAGCGGGGGGAGCGTGGTTAAGCAGTACTTC. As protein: CSVEGTSGGSVVKQYF.

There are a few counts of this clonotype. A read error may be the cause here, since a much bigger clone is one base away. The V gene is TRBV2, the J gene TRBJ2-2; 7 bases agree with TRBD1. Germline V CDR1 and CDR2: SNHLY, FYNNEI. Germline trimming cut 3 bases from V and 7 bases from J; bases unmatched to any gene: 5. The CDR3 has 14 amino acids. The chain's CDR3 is CASSDTGVSGELFF. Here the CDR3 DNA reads TGTGCCAGCAGTGATACAGGGGTGAGCGGGGAGCTGTTTTTT.

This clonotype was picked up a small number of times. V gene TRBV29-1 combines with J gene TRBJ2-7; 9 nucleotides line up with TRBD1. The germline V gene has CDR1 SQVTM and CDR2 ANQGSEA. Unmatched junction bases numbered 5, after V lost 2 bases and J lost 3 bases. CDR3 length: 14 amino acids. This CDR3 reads CSVEIPGQGYEQYF. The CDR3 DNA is TGCAGCGTTGAAATTCCGGGACAGGGCTACGAGCAGTACTTC.

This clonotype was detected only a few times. The DNA of the CDR3 is TGTGCCAGCAGGGGGACAGGGGGAAACTATGGCTACACCTTC. Translation: CASRGTGGNYGYTF. The chain joins TRBV2 to TRBJ1-2; 11 bases line up with TRBD1. J was trimmed by 2 bases and V by 6 bases; bases with no gene match: 2. This CDR3 comprises 14 residues. Germline V gives CDR1 SNHLY, CDR2 FYNNEI.

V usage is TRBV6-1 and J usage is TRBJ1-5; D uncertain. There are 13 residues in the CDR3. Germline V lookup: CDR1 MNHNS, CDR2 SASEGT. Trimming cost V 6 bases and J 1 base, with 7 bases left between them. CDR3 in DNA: TGTGCCAGCAGCACAGCAAGCAATCAGCCCCAGCATTTT. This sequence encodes CASSTASNQPQHF.

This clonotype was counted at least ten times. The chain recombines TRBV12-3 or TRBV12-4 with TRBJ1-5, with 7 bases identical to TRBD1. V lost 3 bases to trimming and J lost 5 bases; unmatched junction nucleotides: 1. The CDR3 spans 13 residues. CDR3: CASSFTGDQPQHF. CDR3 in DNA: TGTGCCAGCAGTTTTACAGGGGATCAGCCCCAGCATTTT.